The 11 T cell receptor beta chains reported below all come from one sample, sequenced in a study of blood T cells in healthy people across ages. Combining a sample-barcoded 5' primer with a J-beta primer mix, a second PCR ran for roughly 6 to 12 cycles. TCRdb re-analysed the 5' RACE reads in MiXCR, keeping a single row per CDR3 protein. The data contain about 1.4 million distinct CDR3 sequences, 55% to 75% of them singletons. The source material was blood. These receptors all come from a young man in good health.

A few counts support this clonotype. The chain joins TRBV20-1 to TRBJ2-7; D is uncertain. Germline V gene sequence: CDR1 DFQATT, CDR2 SNEGSKA (reference sequence). The CDR3 is 15 amino acids. Between the trimmed V and J ends, which lost 0 bases and 0 bases, there was a span of 12 bases. The CDR3 nucleotides read TGCAGTGCTAGAGATCTCATGGCAGGCTCCTACGAGCAGTACTTC. It yields the protein CSARDLMAGSYEQYF.

The V call is TRBV28, the J call TRBJ2-1; weak D call: TRBD2 (5 bases). The DNA matches TRBJ2-7 better at its end, which makes the J call doubtful. Germline-derived CDR1 and CDR2 are MDHEN and SYDVKM. The CDR3 length is 14 residues. CDR3 residues: CASRMGSSYNEQYF. The CDR3 nucleotides read TGTGCCAGCAGGATGGGGAGCTCCTACAATGAGCAGTACTTC.

DNA of the CDR3: TGTGCCAGCAGCGCAGCCAGCCCCGAAAATTACAATGAGCAGTTCTTC. This gives the protein CASSAASPENYNEQFF. V is TRBV2 and J is TRBJ2-1; D gene ambiguous. Trimming took off 6 bases at V and 4 bases at J, with 19 bases between the two ends. The CDR3 is 16 amino acids. The V gene's germline CDR1 is SNHLY and CDR2 FYNNEI. Based on the CDR3 plus reference TRBV2 and TRBJ2-1, the full variable domain is EPEVTQTPSHQVTQMGQEVILRCVPISNHLYFYWYRQILGQKVEFLVSFYNNEISEKSEIFDDQFSVERPDGSNFTLKIRSTKLEDSAMYFCASSAASPENYNEQFFGPGTRLTVL.

The gene calls are TRBV10-3 and TRBJ2-3; D is perhaps TRBD2 (5 bases). This CDR3 contains 16 residues. The V gene's germline CDR1 is ENHRY and CDR2 SYGVKD. The V gene lost 4 bases and the J gene lost 3 bases, with 17 bases spanning the gap. The CDR3 reads CAISAPESGGTDTQYF. The CDR3 DNA reads as TGTGCCATCAGTGCCCCGGAGAGCGGTGGAACAGATACGCAGTATTTT.

The rearrangement links TRBV6-1 to TRBJ2-7; the match to TRBD1 covers 9 bases. V lost 5 bases and J lost 0; bases outside the gene matches: 5. The CDR3 consists of 15 residues. Germline-derived CDR1 and CDR2 are MNHNS and SASEGT. The CDR3 DNA is TGTGCCAGCAGTACGGGACAGGGAACCTCCTACGAGCAGTACTTC. Translation gives CASSTGQGTSYEQYF.

The chain couples TRBV20-1 to TRBJ2-3; D unresolved. The CDR3 consists of 14 residues. The germline V gene has CDR1 DFQATT and CDR2 SNEGSKA (reference sequence). V was cut by 1 base and J by 1 base, with 9 bases left in between. CDR3 sequence reads: CSARGHIRTDTQYF. CDR3 DNA: TGCAGTGCTAGAGGACACATACGCACAGATACGCAGTATTTT.

The CDR3 region has the DNA TGCAGCGTTGGACGCGACAGGGAGCAGTTCTTC. This translates into CSVGRDREQFF. The chain has TRBV29-1 and TRBJ2-1; weak D call: TRBD1 (6 bases). CDR1 SQVTM and CDR2 ANQGSEA come from the germline V gene. V lost 4 bases, J lost 10 bases, and 11 bases lay in between. The CDR3 length is 11 residues.

This chain connects TRBV2 to TRBJ2-5; maybe TRBD2 (5 bases). The germline V and J ends were trimmed by 3 bases and 7 bases, with 12 bases remaining between them. The CDR3 has 13 amino acids. Germline assignment: CDR1 SNHLY and CDR2 FYNNEI. This CDR3 reads CASSEVVGGTQYF. The CDR3 bases are TGTGCCAGCAGTGAGGTTGTTGGAGGGACCCAGTACTTC.

As for this clonotype: Compared with germline, one end of the junction differs, possibly owing to a read error. The chain couples TRBV10-3 to TRBJ2-1; D remains ambiguous. The CDR3 contains 14 residues. Germline CDR1 and CDR2: ENHRY and SYGVKD. CDR3 protein: CAINEDSLYNEQFF. The CDR3 coding sequence is TGTGCCATCAATGAGGATTCCTTATACAATGAGCAGTTCTTC.

This clonotype was counted only a few times. The V gene is TRBV7-9, the J gene TRBJ2-3; D is unresolved. The CDR3 has 12 amino acids. From germline, CDR1 is SEHNR and CDR2 FQNEAQ (reference sequence). V lost 5 bases, J lost 7 bases, and 10 bases lay in between. DNA for the CDR3: TGTGCCAGCAGCCCCTCTTTAAATACGCAGTATTTT. Translating it yields CASSPSLNTQYF. Variable domain in full (rest from reference TRBV7-9 and TRBJ2-3): DTGVSQNPRHKITKRGQNVTFRCDPISEHNRLYWYRQTLGQGPEFLTYFQNEAQLEKSRLLSDRFSAERPKGSFSTLEIQRTEQGDSAMYLCASSPSLNTQYFGPGTRLTVL.

J is TRBJ2-4 and V is TRBV20-1; perhaps TRBD1 as D (6 bases). V dropped 2 bases and J dropped 0 bases, with 14 bases sitting between them. This CDR3 has 16 residues. CDR1 and CDR2 from the germline V gene are DFQATT and SNEGSKA (reference sequence). DNA of the CDR3: TGCAGTGCTAGAACCAACAGGGACCTAGCCAAAAACATTCAGTACTTC. It encodes CSARTNRDLAKNIQYF.